This TCR beta chain was obtained from a study of blood T cell repertoires in COVID-19 (dated by TCRdb to about 2020). Context from the whole study: The collaborator samples originated in the United States, Italy and Spain and spanned the acute and convalescent phases of COVID-19. The material from the prospective study consisted of cDNA or gDNA derived from T cells, B-cell-depleted T cells, or PBMCs. Subjects who had been exposed to COVID-19, were actively infected with it, or had recovered from it provided the deeply sampled blood TCRbeta repertoires that made up the dataset. A freely available public database, intended as a resource for researchers studying the immune response to SARS-CoV-2, is where the repertoires were released. Samples were obtained from the ongoing ImmuneRACE study (first 160 participants) and from 1,254 subjects provided by 6 global collaborators. A de-identified subject ID, COVID-19 status, age in years and sex were almost always included in the sample metadata. HLA class I and class II types, where available, came from metadata supplied by the sample provider rather than from assay-based typing. Overall study results and their limits: Clinical and demographic metadata were provided uncurated, with the amount varying by source and participant.

The CDR3 numbers 15 residues from cysteine through phenylalanine. Just the 45-base CDR3 DNA is kept, in frame starting at base 1. Clipping removes 4 bases from V and 4 bases from J, with 4 as the unmatched junction base count. Based on the germline V gene, the CDR1 and CDR2 sequences are KGHDR and SFDVKD. Concerning this clone: The antigen it binds to is not known. Base qualities are not provided; no much larger clone lies one nucleotide away.

The immunoSEQ Assay, a bias-controlled multiplex PCR, was used to amplify TCRbeta CDR3 regions from genomic DNA. For the original study's pipeline: The number of nucleated cells in each sample was estimated by amplification of reference gene primers within the assay. To quantify the absolute abundance of each unique TCRbeta CDR3 rearrangement, sequence reads were collapsed and filtered. For each sample, productive Simpson clonality was calculated as the square root of Simpson's diversity index across productive rearrangements. TCRdb re-hosts the immuneACCESS table, in-frame sequences only. Its copies lack some clones; in the studies checked, an unresolved V gene accounts for under half of them, and the cause for the rest is not known. That table supplies the V and J calls and clone size; D and trimming were determined from the DNA. Recorded for this sample are some 140,000 clones; 79% of them occurred a single time. Approximately 3.5% of the sample lies in the top ten.

Each collaborating institution followed its own protocols to collect whole blood in K2EDTA tubes. Collaborator samples were shipped for TCRbeta analysis as frozen whole blood, isolated PBMCs, or DNA extracted from either sample type. Sequencing was done on a sample of peripheral blood. The rearranged segments are TRBV24-1 and TRBJ2-1, and 9 bases in between align with TRBD2. The clonotype comes from a man aged 55 to 70 with acute or convalescent COVID-19. The CDR3 protein is CATSDLAGAYNEQFF. The DNA sequence reads TGTGCCACCAGTGACTTAGCGGGAGCATACAATGAGCAGTTCTTC.